These 16 T cell receptor beta chains share one sample of origin, sequenced in a study of Graves' ophthalmopathy and Graves' hyperthyroidism. TCR beta CDR3 amplification used RNA transcripts. Amplification began with first-round RT-PCR using HTBI primers, then second-round multiplex PCR was performed. TCRdb reprocessed the multiplex PCR reads with MiXCR, giving one entry per CDR3 protein. This sample has more than 1,000,000 distinct CDR3 sequences, with about 38% found just once. Sequencing was carried out using peripheral blood or thyroid tissue (not recorded which). Receptors were obtained from an adult man with Graves' hyperthyroidism.

This clonotype appeared once. V gene TRBV10-3 combines with J gene TRBJ1-5, with D possibly matching TRBD1 (5 bases). There are 13 residues in the CDR3. Germline V gene lookup returns CDR1 ENHRY and CDR2 SYGVKD. V lost 6 bases, J lost 2 bases, and 8 bases lay in between. In DNA, the CDR3 is TGTGCCATCAGACCCAGGGGCAATCAGCCCCAGCATTTT. It translates to CAIRPRGNQPQHF.

Many counts were recorded for this clonotype. This sequence joins TRBV3-1 and TRBJ2-6, with D maybe TRBD2 (6 bases). The CDR3 runs to 18 residues. Trimming left V 1 base short and J 1 base short, with 14 bases between. Germline V lookup: CDR1 LGHDT, CDR2 YNNKEL (reference sequence). The CDR3 nucleotides read TGTGCCAGCAGCCAAGCCGGGAGAAGTACGTCTGGGGCCAACGTCCTGACTTTC. This sequence encodes CASSQAGRSTSGANVLTF.

This clonotype has a count of ten or more. This chain links TRBV7-9 with TRBJ2-7, with D tentatively TRBD1 (6 bases). Germline CDR1 reads SEHNR; CDR2 reads FQNEAQ (reference sequence). Deletions cut 7 bases from V and 2 bases from J, with 21 bases between. The CDR3 spans 16 residues. CDR3 DNA sequence: TGTGCCAGCACGCACTCCCTTGACAGGCAAACCTACGAGCAGTACTTC. Translated: CASTHSLDRQTYEQYF.

This clonotype turned up a few times. The chain couples TRBV2 to TRBJ1-3, with D maybe TRBD1 (6 bases). Per the germline V gene, CDR1 is SNHLY and CDR2 is FYNNEI. This CDR3 is built from 16 residues. The V gene lost 1 base and the J gene lost 4 bases, with 14 bases spanning the gap. The CDR3 sequence: CASSEVSGGAGNTIYF. CDR3 sequence (DNA): TGTGCCAGCAGTGAAGTATCCGGGGGGGCAGGAAACACCATATATTTT.

The sample holds many counts of this clonotype. The chain has TRBV7-2 and TRBJ2-5; possibly TRBD1 for D (6 bases). V lost 5 bases to trimming and J lost 3 bases, with 13 bases between them. Germline-derived CDR1 and CDR2 are SGHTA and FQGNSA. This CDR3 is built from 14 residues. For the CDR3, the DNA is TGTGCCAGCAGCCAATACGGGGACAAAGAGACCCAGTACTTC. Translated: CASSQYGDKETQYF. Together with reference TRBV7-2 and TRBJ2-5, the CDR3 gives the full variable domain: GAGVSQSPSNKVTEKGKDVELRCDPISGHTALYWYRQSLGQGLEFLIYFQGNSAPDKSGLPSDRFSAERTGGSVSTLTIQRTQQEDSAVYLCASSQYGDKETQYFGPGTRLLVL.

The chain uses TRBV7-9 and TRBJ2-2; TRBD2 is a possible D gene (5 bases). This CDR3 region has 15 residues. The germline V and J ends were trimmed by 3 bases and 4 bases, with 12 bases remaining between them. Germline values: CDR1 SEHNR, CDR2 FQNEAQ (reference sequence). CDR3 amino acids: CASSFPDRGTGELFF. The CDR3, as DNA: TGTGCCAGCAGCTTCCCCGACCGGGGCACCGGGGAGCTGTTTTTT.

This clonotype has ten or more counts. This chain uses TRBV15 with TRBJ2-7, with D uncertain. The CDR3 length is 15 residues. Trimming removed 3 bases at V and 0 bases at J, with 12 bases between. The V gene's germline CDR1 is LNHNV and CDR2 YYDKDF (reference sequence). The CDR3 DNA follows: TGTGCCACCAGCAGTCTGGACCTGAGCTCCTACGAGCAGTACTTC. It encodes CATSSLDLSSYEQYF.

This clonotype has just a few counts. The chain carries TRBV5-5 and TRBJ1-1; D is undetermined. The CDR3 has 14 amino acids. Trimming cost V 4 bases and J 3 bases, with 13 bases left between them. CDR1 and CDR2 (germline): SGHKS, YYEKEE (reference sequence). CDR3 nucleotides: TGTGCCAGCAGCAGAAGAGCCCATGACACTGAAGCTTTCTTT. Its protein is CASSRRAHDTEAFF.

For this clonotype: A read error may be the cause here, since a much bigger clone is one base away. The chain recombines TRBV7-2 with TRBJ1-6; TRBD1 is a possible D gene (5 bases). V lost 5 bases and J lost 9, with 14 bases in between. The CDR3 consists of 14 residues. Germline assignment: CDR1 SGHTA and CDR2 FQGNSA. The CDR3 DNA follows: TGTGCCAGCAGCCAAGGGACGGTTAGTTCACCCCTCCACTTT. It translates to CASSQGTVSSPLHF.

J is TRBJ2-5 and V is TRBV27, with TRBD1 matching over 7 bases. CDR1 and CDR2 (germline): MNHEY, SMNVEV (reference sequence). V was clipped by 4 bases and J by 5 bases; unmatched bases: 4. CDR3 length: 13 residues. CDR3 loop: CASSYRGYETQYF. The CDR3 DNA reads as TGTGCCAGCAGTTACAGGGGATACGAGACCCAGTACTTC.

In this sample, this clonotype turned up many times. The chain joins TRBV7-6 to TRBJ1-4; D perhaps matches TRBD1 (5 bases). Germline V CDR1 and CDR2: SGHVS, FNYEAQ. This CDR3 comprises 15 residues. With 5 bases removed from V and 3 bases from J, the gap between germline ends came to 13 bases. The CDR3 DNA is TGTGCCAGCAGCCAAGCAGGGTCCTCTAATGAAAAACTGTTTTTT. Translation gives CASSQAGSSNEKLFF.

There are a few counts of this clonotype. The chain links TRBV10-3 to TRBJ2-6; D possibly corresponds to TRBD1 (6 bases). The germline V gene encodes CDR1 ENHRY and CDR2 SYGVKD. V lost 5 bases and J 15 bases, leaving 11 bases between the germline ends. The CDR3 is made up of 11 amino acids. This chain's CDR3 is CAISREQGLTF. The CDR3 coding sequence is TGTGCCATCAGTAGGGAACAGGGCCTGACTTTC.

J is TRBJ2-6 and V is TRBV4-2; 9 bases line up with TRBD2. J was trimmed by 4 bases and V by 2 bases; bases with no gene match: 9. Germline V gives CDR1 LGHNA, CDR2 YNFKEQ. This CDR3 has 18 amino acids. CDR3: CASSQRAGGPLGANVLTF. The CDR3 DNA is TGTGCCAGCAGCCAAAGGGCGGGGGGGCCTCTGGGGGCCAACGTCCTGACTTTC.

The chain is built from TRBV19 and TRBJ2-3; TRBD2 is a possible D gene (6 bases). The length of the CDR3 is 15 residues. V was cut by 6 bases and J by 2 bases, with 15 bases left in between. CDR1 is LNHDA and CDR2 is SQIVND in the germline V gene (reference sequence). The DNA for the CDR3 is TGTGCCAGTAGCACACCGGGACTGCTCACAGATACGCAGTATTTT. Translation: CASSTPGLLTDTQYF.

This clonotype was detected many times. The chain is built from TRBV6-5 and TRBJ2-5; TRBD1 matches 9 bases. Germline assignment: CDR1 MNHEY and CDR2 SVGAGI. V dropped 4 bases and J dropped 4; count of bases not matched to a gene: 7. The CDR3 totals 15 residues. The CDR3 DNA is TGTGCCAGCAGTTGGGCCGGACAGGGGTCAGAGACCCAGTACTTC. Amino acids: CASSWAGQGSETQYF.

This rearrangement joins TRBV7-9 to TRBJ1-6; D is uncertain. Germline V CDR1 and CDR2: SEHNR, FQNEAQ (reference sequence). Trimming removed 1 base at V and 10 bases at J, with 11 bases between. CDR3 length: 14 amino acids. The chain's CDR3 is CASSLVALGSPLHF. The CDR3, as DNA: TGTGCCAGCAGCTTAGTGGCGCTTGGATCACCCCTCCACTTT.